The rows below give T cell receptor beta chains drawn from one sample of a study of B cell selection in AIRE deficiency. This table comes from immunoSEQ multiplex PCR, and its TCRdb copy is limited to in-frame clones, with some not included. The table has around 20,000 clones, about 93% seen once; the top ten hold over 0.8%. Input material: CD4+CD25+ Tregs sorted from PBMCs. The receptors were sampled from a human donor in good health. Both conserved end residues are part of each CDR3. The order of the fields is CDR3 protein, CDR3 DNA, clone size, D gene, J gene, V gene. D genes are given only for firm matches. Where a row states a size, it is once, few, many or the class of an expanded clone; other rows omit it.

CATQRAGQLNSPLHF,TGTGCCACCCAACGAGCGGGACAACTAAATTCACCCCTCCACTTT,.,.,TRBJ1-6,TRBV15
CASSLRGRADTQYF,TGTGCCAGCAGTTTGAGGGGTAGGGCAGATACGCAGTATTTT,.,.,TRBJ2-3,TRBV27
CASKGTSGGNEQFF,TGTGCCAGCAAAGGGACTAGCGGGGGGAATGAGCAGTTCTTC,.,TRBD2,TRBJ2-1,TRBV2
CASSGQPNTEAFF,TGTGCCAGCAGCGGACAGCCTAACACTGAAGCTTTCTTT,.,.,TRBJ1-1,TRBV2
CASSLHRGTEAFF,TGTGCCAGCAGCCTCCACCGGGGCACTGAAGCTTTCTTT,.,.,TRBJ1-1,TRBV7-2
CASGLGTSDADTQYF,TGTGCCAGCGGTCTAGGGACTAGCGACGCAGATACGCAGTATTTT,.,TRBD2,TRBJ2-3,TRBV9
CASSLAVVGSAQETQYF,TGTGCCAGCAGCTTGGCTGTTGTTGGGTCAGCACAAGAGACCCAGTACTTC,.,.,TRBJ2-5,TRBV5-5
CASSSLPGQGFEQYF,TGCGCCAGCAGCTCATTACCGGGACAGGGTTTCGAGCAGTACTTC,once,TRBD1,TRBJ2-7,TRBV5-1
CAWSAKGVVTQYF,TGTGCCTGGAGTGCTAAGGGGGTGGTAACCCAGTACTTC,once,.,TRBJ2-5,TRBV30
CASSRYTEAFF,TGTGCCAGTAGCAGGTATACTGAAGCTTTCTTT,.,.,TRBJ1-1,TRBV19
CASSKTGPRDSPLHF,TGTGCCAGCAGCAAGACAGGGCCCAGAGACTCACCCCTCCACTTT,.,TRBD1,TRBJ1-6,TRBV6-1
CASSEGVKIKQYF,TGTGCCAGCAGTGAAGGGGTCAAAATCAAGCAGTACTTC,.,.,TRBJ2-7,TRBV6-5
CASSASAGVGYNEQFF,TGTGCCAGCAGCGCTTCGGCGGGAGTGGGTTACAATGAGCAGTTCTTC,once,TRBD2,TRBJ2-1,TRBV9
CASSDSVAGVSYEQYF,TGTGCCAGCAGTGACTCCGTAGCGGGAGTCTCCTACGAGCAGTACTTC,.,TRBD2,TRBJ2-7,TRBV6-4
CASSSGSYTGELFF,TGTGCCAGCAGTTCCGGGAGTTACACCGGGGAGCTGTTTTTT,.,.,TRBJ2-2,TRBV28
CASSLTGGLAGGGDNEQFF,TGTGCCAGCAGCTTAACGGGGGGACTAGCGGGAGGTGGGGACAATGAGCAGTTCTTC,.,TRBD2,TRBJ2-1,TRBV7-3
CASSSPDRVNTEAFF,TGTGCCAGCAGTTCCCCCGACAGGGTGAACACTGAAGCTTTCTTT,.,TRBD1,TRBJ1-1,TRBV28
CASCVLGRAADTQYF,TGTGCCAGCTGCGTTTTGGGGAGGGCCGCGGATACGCAGTATTTT,.,TRBD2,TRBJ2-3,TRBV28
CASGSDSGAPRPQHF,TGTGCCAGCGGATCTGATTCGGGGGCACCCAGGCCCCAGCATTTT,.,.,TRBJ1-5,TRBV28
CASSVAGGVPAGELFF,TGTGCCAGCAGCGTAGCCGGCGGGGTCCCAGCCGGGGAGCTGTTTTTT,.,.,TRBJ2-2,TRBV9
CATSRVNQPQHF,TGTGCCACCAGCAGGGTAAATCAGCCCCAGCATTTT,.,.,TRBJ1-5,TRBV15
CASGNSGRGTGELFF,TGTGCCAGCGGCAATAGCGGGAGAGGCACCGGGGAGCTGTTTTTT,.,TRBD2,TRBJ2-2,TRBV7-4